This entry lists 23 T cell receptor beta chains sequenced from one sample in a study of T cell repertoires in cytomegalovirus infection. In TCRdb, the reads were re-called with MiXCR into one record per CDR3 protein. The profile covers 700,000 to 850,000 distinct CDR3 sequences, with 32% appearing a single time and around 11% taken by the ten largest. These receptors have no identified antigens. The specimen comprised cultured CD8+ T cells from PBMCs, sampled from culture after CMV antigen stimulation. These receptors were taken from a human donor in good health (CMV status not recorded). Some clones in this sample may be carry-over from other donors' samples.

The chain has TRBV7-6 and TRBJ1-4; TRBD1 matches at 7 bases. The length of the CDR3 is 14 residues. The germline CDR1 and CDR2 sequences are SGHVS and FNYEAQ. The V segment lost 3 bases and the J segment 8 bases; nucleotides outside the gene matches: 6. CDR3 protein: CASSLTGREEKLFF. CDR3 in DNA: TGTGCCAGCAGCTTGACAGGGAGAGAAGAAAAACTGTTTTTT.

J is TRBJ2-3 and V is TRBV27; D is unclear. Looked up from germline, CDR1 is MNHEY and CDR2 is SMNVEV (reference sequence). CDR3 length equals 13 residues. The ends were cut back, 3 bases at V and 2 bases at J, with 6 bases in the middle. The CDR3 coding sequence is TGTGCCAGCAGTTTCGATTACACAGATACGCAGTATTTT. Translating gives CASSFDYTDTQYF.

This clonotype has a handful of counts. The chain links TRBV28 to TRBJ2-3, with 11 bases that match TRBD2. The V segment lost 6 bases and the J segment 3 bases; nucleotides outside the gene matches: 5. In germline, CDR1 is MDHEN, CDR2 SYDVKM. CDR3 length: 15 amino acids. The CDR3 reads CASRLAGGLTDTQYF. CDR3 bases: TGTGCCAGCAGGCTAGCGGGGGGATTGACAGATACGCAGTATTTT.

This clonotype was counted a few times. The V call is TRBV11-2, the J call TRBJ2-5; D remains unclear. Trimming left V 5 bases short and J 0 bases short, with 13 bases between. Germline V gene data show CDR1 as SGHAT and CDR2 as FQNNGV. CDR3 length: 15 amino acids. The DNA for the CDR3 is TGTGCCAGCAGCCCGGCTCTGTCAAACCAAGAGACCCAGTACTTC. This encodes CASSPALSNQETQYF.

The chain uses TRBV6-6 and TRBJ2-7; D perhaps matches TRBD2 (5 bases). This CDR3 has 14 amino acids. Trimming stripped 7 bases from V and 5 bases from J, with 18 bases between. Looked up from germline, CDR1 is MNHNY and CDR2 is SVGAGI (reference sequence). The CDR3 DNA is TGTGCCAGCAACTCCGACGGCGGGCATGACGAGCAGTACTTC. Its protein product is CASNSDGGHDEQYF.

This clonotype was found many times. This chain uses TRBV7-6 with TRBJ1-4; D possibly corresponds to TRBD1 (6 bases). Between the trimmed V and J ends, which lost 4 bases and 5 bases, there was a span of 11 bases. Germline values: CDR1 SGHVS, CDR2 FNYEAQ. This CDR3 has 14 amino acids. CDR3 sequence reads: CASSSDSLNEKLFF. The CDR3 nucleotides read TGTGCCAGCAGCTCGGACAGCCTGAATGAAAAACTGTTTTTT.

This clonotype appeared once. The gene calls are TRBV7-2 and TRBJ1-1; D not certain. Trimming removed 5 bases from V and 7 bases from J, with 20 bases in between. Germline CDR1 reads SGHTA; CDR2 reads FQGNSA. The CDR3 sequence is 15 residues long. CDR3 loop: CASSPPGWVKNEAFF. The CDR3 DNA reads as TGTGCCAGCAGCCCCCCCGGGTGGGTGAAGAATGAAGCTTTCTTT.

The chain has TRBV27 and TRBJ1-2, with 7 bases fitting TRBD1. Looked up from germline, CDR1 is MNHEY and CDR2 is SMNVEV (reference sequence). This CDR3 is 14 amino acids long. V lost 5 bases to trimming and J lost 4 bases; unmatched junction nucleotides: 7. CDR3 DNA sequence: TGTGCCAGCAGTCTTGACAGGGCCGCCTATGGCTACACCTTC. It codes for CASSLDRAAYGYTF.

V and J are TRBV15 and TRBJ2-7, with TRBD1 as a possible D gene (6 bases). The germline V and J ends were trimmed by 2 bases and 7 bases, with 21 bases remaining between them. CDR3 length: 16 residues. The germline V gene encodes CDR1 LNHNV and CDR2 YYDKDF (reference sequence). The CDR3 bases are TGTGCCACCAGCAGACCTTACGGGACAACCCAAGGGGAGCAGTACGTC. Translating gives CATSRPYGTTQGEQYV.

This clonotype was detected ten times or more. The chain has TRBV7-2 and TRBJ2-3; D uncertain. The V and J ends lost 1 base and 2 bases respectively, with 10 bases between them. Germline CDR1 reads SGHTA; CDR2 reads FQGNSA. This CDR3 is built from 15 residues. CDR3 DNA: TGTGCCAGCAGCTTAGGCTTAGAGGTCACAGATACGCAGTATTTT. Residues: CASSLGLEVTDTQYF.

CDR3 protein: CASSLGQYGYNEQFF. Here the CDR3 DNA reads TGTGCCAGCAGTCTAGGGCAGTACGGGTACAATGAGCAGTTCTTC. V usage is TRBV9 and J usage is TRBJ2-1; D unresolved. Deletions cut 5 bases from V and 4 bases from J, with 16 bases between. The CDR3 loop spans 15 amino acids. The germline gives CDR1 SGDLS, CDR2 YYNGEE.

V and J are TRBV27 and TRBJ2-7; 7 nucleotides align to TRBD2. Germline trimming cut 3 bases from V and 1 base from J; bases unmatched to any gene: 6. CDR3 length equals 15 residues. Germline CDR1 reads MNHEY; CDR2 reads SMNVEV (reference sequence). The CDR3 nucleotides read TGTGCCAGCAGTTTTGGGCTAGCGGTATCCTACGAGCAGTACTTC. It specifies CASSFGLAVSYEQYF.

This clonotype was found many times. The rearrangement links TRBV7-6 to TRBJ1-1, with D perhaps TRBD1 (5 bases). There are 17 residues in the CDR3. Germline CDR1 reads SGHVS; CDR2 reads FNYEAQ. Trimming cost V 5 bases and J 0 bases, with 19 bases left between them. CDR3 coding DNA: TGTGCCAGCAGCCTCAAGGCAGGGCCGATCATGAACACTGAAGCTTTCTTT. It encodes CASSLKAGPIMNTEAFF.

The chain uses TRBV5-4 and TRBJ2-7; 7 bases line up with TRBD2. The germline V gene encodes CDR1 SGHNT and CDR2 YYREEE (reference sequence). The CDR3 sequence is 15 residues long. The J segment lost 5 bases and the V segment lost 0 bases, leaving 8 bases of the junction unmatched. The CDR3 sequence: CASSLDKAGEHEQYV. CDR3 bases: TGTGCCAGCAGCTTGGACAAGGCGGGGGAGCACGAGCAGTACGTC.

V and J are TRBV2 and TRBJ2-5, with D perhaps matching TRBD1 (6 bases). With 4 bases removed from V and 4 bases from J, the gap between germline ends came to 10 bases. Germline CDR1 reads SNHLY; CDR2 reads FYNNEI. The CDR3 is 13 amino acids. This chain's CDR3 is CASSAGRGETQYF. In nucleotides, the CDR3 is TGTGCCAGCAGTGCTGGCAGGGGAGAGACCCAGTACTTC.

This chain connects TRBV6-1 to TRBJ1-5; D possibly corresponds to TRBD1 (6 bases). Between the trimmed V and J ends, which lost 11 bases and 0 bases, there was a span of 17 bases. CDR3 size: 15 residues. The germline CDR1 and CDR2 sequences are MNHNS and SASEGT. This CDR3 reads CAAKPWTDSNQPQHF. As DNA, the CDR3 is TGTGCCGCTAAACCCTGGACAGATAGCAATCAGCCCCAGCATTTT.

The chain joins TRBV15 to TRBJ2-3; D possibly corresponds to TRBD2 (6 bases). Trimming took 0 bases from V and 1 from J, leaving 20 bases between them. In germline, CDR1 is LNHNV, CDR2 YYDKDF (reference sequence). This CDR3 is 19 amino acids long. The CDR3 DNA is TGTGCCACCAGCAGAGAAGGAATGGAGGGTCCCAAAGGCACAGATACGCAGTATTTT. This codes for CATSREGMEGPKGTDTQYF.

The rearrangement uses TRBV29-1 and TRBJ2-2; D is unclear. The CDR3 is made up of 16 amino acids. CDR1 SQVTM and CDR2 ANQGSEA come from the germline V gene. Between the trimmed V and J ends, which lost 0 bases and 3 bases, there was a span of 14 bases. The chain's CDR3 is CSVEDPGNTYTGELFF. The CDR3 DNA sequence: TGCAGCGTTGAAGATCCCGGCAACACCTACACCGGGGAGCTGTTTTTT.

CDR3 DNA: TGTGCCAGCACCGGGGACAGGGGCCACGAGCAGTACTTC. This translates into CASTGDRGHEQYF. The rearrangement links TRBV7-9 to TRBJ2-7, with 10 bases lining up with TRBD1. Germline assignment: CDR1 SEHNR and CDR2 FQNEAQ (reference sequence). V trimming: 7 bases; J trimming: 5 bases; junction bases outside the gene matches: 5. This CDR3 is 13 amino acids long. The complete variable domain, with remaining parts taken from reference TRBV7-9 and TRBJ2-7, reads DTGVSQNPRHKITKRGQNVTFRCDPISEHNRLYWYRQTLGQGPEFLTYFQNEAQLEKSRLLSDRFSAERPKGSFSTLEIQRTEQGDSAMYLCASTGDRGHEQYFGPGTRLTVT.

The gene calls are TRBV6-5 and TRBJ1-1, with D uncertain. The CDR3 runs to 14 residues. Germline assignment: CDR1 MNHEY and CDR2 SVGAGI. V was shortened by 0 bases and J by 1 base, with 6 bases between the two germline ends. The CDR3 loop reads CASSYSRANTEAFF. In DNA form, the CDR3 reads TGTGCCAGCAGTTACTCGAGAGCGAACACTGAAGCTTTCTTT.

The V and J genes are TRBV6-1 and TRBJ1-3; no reliable D call. The CDR3 extends over 15 amino acids. Germline-derived CDR1 and CDR2 are MNHNS and SASEGT. Trimming took 2 bases from V and 0 from J, leaving 8 bases between them. CDR3 protein: CASSEFSFSGNTIYF. CDR3 coding DNA: TGTGCCAGCAGTGAATTTTCCTTCTCTGGAAACACCATATATTTT.

This clonotype was detected many times. The chain links TRBV7-2 to TRBJ2-5, with 11 positions matching TRBD2. The CDR3 has 15 amino acids. V lost 2 bases, J lost 3 bases, and 2 bases stayed unmatched. The germline V gene encodes CDR1 SGHTA and CDR2 FQGNSA. As DNA, the CDR3 is TGTGCCAGCAGCTTATCGGGACTAGCGGAAGAGACCCAGTACTTC. Translation gives CASSLSGLAEETQYF.

The table lists this clonotype with a few counts. The genes are TRBV27 and TRBJ1-2; D possibly corresponds to TRBD1 (5 bases). The CDR3 is made up of 14 amino acids. Per the germline V gene, CDR1 is MNHEY and CDR2 is SMNVEV (reference sequence). V was cut by 7 bases and J by 0 bases, with 12 bases left in between. Here the CDR3 DNA reads TGTGCCAGCAAGGGACGGGGAGCTAACTATGGCTACACCTTC. Translation gives CASKGRGANYGYTF.